This T cell receptor (beta chain) was captured by sequencing in a study of tumor-infiltrating lymphocytes in primary liver carcinoma. TCR beta cDNA was prepared out of around 460 ng total RNA by means of a constant-region primer. Amplification in three nested multiplex PCR rounds with slightly modified ARM-PCR gave rise to TCR beta libraries. For about 11 cycles apiece, the opening two PCR rounds ran with TRBV1-TRBV30 forward primers and a C-beta reverse primer. TCRdb re-called the multiplex PCR reads through MiXCR, storing one row per CDR3 protein. The sample has fewer than 75,000 distinct CDR3 sequences; over 60% are singletons. V was pared by 2 bases and J by 9 bases, with 14 bases between. Germline V gives CDR1 SGHAT, CDR2 FQNNGV. The CDR3 extends over 14 amino acids. Co-extraction yielded RNA and DNA from around 20-30 mg of unsorted bulk tissue. This clonotype was detected only once.

Input material: liver tumor tissue from sampling region 4. The sample's subset: tumor region T4, right-lateral pole. The chain combines TRBV11-2 with TRBJ2-1; no firm D call. The TCR was taken from a man aged 35 to 55 with primary liver carcinoma and hepatitis B virus infection. The CDR3 sequence: CASSLSRLVCEQFF. In nucleotides, the CDR3 is TGTGCCAGCAGCTTATCCCGGCTAGTATGTGAGCAGTTCTTC.